This T cell receptor beta chain was found in a study of T cell changes during pregnancy in multiple sclerosis. Only in-frame clones appear in the TCRdb table, and some are missing; sequencing was by immunoSEQ multiplex PCR. This sample yields about 84,000 clones, of which 85% to 95% are seen a single time; around 0.91% belongs to the top ten. The CDR3 extends over 14 amino acids. In germline, CDR1 is MDHEN, CDR2 SYDVKM. V dropped 3 bases and J dropped 5 bases, with 13 bases sitting between them. The TCR sequence derives from a female donor in good health, enrolled as a control in a pregnancy study. The specimen comprised peripheral blood, sampled in the second trimester of pregnancy. This chain joins TRBV28 and TRBJ1-1, with a weak D call TRBD1 (5 bases). The CDR3 protein is CASSFIGGGTEAFF. The CDR3 DNA reads as TGTGCCAGCAGTTTTATCGGGGGTGGAACTGAAGCTTTCTTT. Supplemented by reference TRBV28 and TRBJ1-1, the full variable domain reads DVKVTQSSRYLVKRTGEKVFLECVQDMDHENMFWYRQDPGLGLRLIYFSYDVKMKEKGDIPEGYSVSREKKERFSLILESASTNQTSMYLCASSFIGGGTEAFFGQGTRLTVV.